The 20 T cell receptor beta chains presented below share a single source sample, sequenced in a study of T-cell memory formation after mild COVID-19. In TCRdb, the 5' RACE reads were re-called with MiXCR into one record per CDR3 protein. The data contain some 340,000 distinct CDR3 sequences, 10% to 15% of them singletons. Sequenced material: PBMCs or a T cell subset sorted from them (not recorded which). Source of these receptors: a man between 18 and 35 years old who had mild COVID-19 (a few samples of this study predate the infection). Cell type and time point are not known.

This clonotype was observed at least ten times. The V and J genes are TRBV6-1 and TRBJ2-3, with no clear D. Trimming pared 2 bases from V and 5 bases from J, leaving 5 bases between. Germline CDR1 reads MNHNS; CDR2 reads SASEGT. The CDR3 is made up of 12 amino acids. The DNA for the CDR3 is TGTGCCAGCAGTGAATGGGAAGATACGCAGTATTTT. Amino acid sequence: CASSEWEDTQYF.

The J gene is TRBJ2-2, the V gene TRBV7-8; 7 nucleotides agree with TRBD2. This CDR3 is 14 amino acids long. Germline-derived CDR1 and CDR2 are SGHVS and FQNEAQ. V lost 11 bases to trimming and J lost 0 bases; unmatched junction nucleotides: 6. CDR3 amino acids: CALRGGANTGELFF. For the CDR3, the DNA is TGTGCCCTACGTGGGGGGGCGAACACCGGGGAGCTGTTTTTT.

This clonotype was counted at least ten times. Compared with germline, one end of the junction differs, possibly owing to a read error. This rearrangement joins TRBV19 to TRBJ1-5; D not certain. CDR3 length: 13 amino acids. Germline-derived CDR1 and CDR2 are LNHDA and SQIVND (reference sequence). CDR3 nucleotides: TGTGCCAGTAGTATAGATCGCAAGCAGCCCCAGCATTTT. Translation gives CASSIDRKQPQHF.

The table lists this clonotype with many counts. V is TRBV9 and J is TRBJ2-5; no firm D call. Trimming removed 0 bases from V and 2 bases from J, with 2 bases in between. In germline, CDR1 is SGDLS, CDR2 YYNGEE. The CDR3 consists of 12 residues. In DNA, the CDR3 is TGTGCCAGCAGCGTAGAGCAAGAGACCCAGTACTTC. Residues: CASSVEQETQYF.

This clonotype was counted a single time. The chain couples TRBV7-6 to TRBJ1-1; 7 nucleotides match TRBD1. The ends lost 4 bases at V and 4 bases at J; junction bases unmatched: 9. The CDR3 is made up of 15 amino acids. CDR1 is SGHVS, CDR2 FNYEAQ, per germline. The CDR3: CASSSLPAGGTEAFF. CDR3 sequence (DNA): TGTGCCAGCAGCTCCCTCCCCGCAGGGGGCACTGAAGCTTTCTTT. Drawing the rest from reference TRBV7-6 and TRBJ1-1, the complete variable domain is GAGVSQSPRYKVTKRGQDVALRCDPISGHVSLYWYRQALGQGPEFLTYFNYEAQQDKSGLPNDRFSAERPEGSISTLTIQRTEQRDSAMYRCASSSLPAGGTEAFFGQGTRLTVV.

The genes are TRBV5-5 and TRBJ1-2; possibly TRBD1 for D (5 bases). The CDR3 has 14 amino acids. With 4 bases removed from V and 0 bases from J, the gap between germline ends came to 10 bases. Germline CDR1 and CDR2: SGHKS and YYEKEE (reference sequence). The CDR3 DNA sequence: TGTGCCAGCAGCGTATCGGACACTAACTATGGCTACACCTTC. It encodes CASSVSDTNYGYTF. Full variable domain (outside the CDR3, taken from reference TRBV5-5 and TRBJ1-2): DAGVTQSPTHLIKTRGQQVTLRCSPISGHKSVSWYQQVLGQGPQFIFQYYEKEERGRGNFPDRFSARQFPNYSSELNVNALLLGDSALYLCASSVSDTNYGYTFGSGTRLTVV.

This clonotype has a count of ten or more. The chain employs TRBV5-1 and TRBJ1-1; TRBD1 aligns across 9 bases. The CDR3 contains 14 residues. With V trimmed by 4 bases and J by 5 bases, 6 bases remained unmatched. The germline CDR1 and CDR2 sequences are SGHRS and YFSETQ. The CDR3 loop reads CASSQAGTGTEAFF. DNA for the CDR3: TGCGCCAGCAGCCAAGCCGGGACAGGGACTGAAGCTTTCTTT.

The sample holds a few counts of this clonotype. The V call is TRBV29-1, the J call TRBJ1-2; D is perhaps TRBD1 (5 bases). Germline V gives CDR1 SQVTM, CDR2 ANQGSEA. Trimming shortened V by 3 bases and J by 9 bases, and 11 bases separated the two germline ends. The length of the CDR3 is 11 residues. DNA of the CDR3: TGCAGCGTTGAGGAGGACATTAGCTACACCTTC. This translates into CSVEEDISYTF. The full variable domain, in which reference TRBV29-1 and TRBJ1-2 provide the parts outside the CDR3, is SAVISQKPSRDICQRGTSLTIQCQVDSQVTMMFWYRQQPGQSLTLIATANQGSEATYESGFVIDKFPISRPNLTFSTLTVSNMSPEDSSIYLCSVEEDISYTFGSGTRLTVV.

This chain joins TRBV7-2 and TRBJ1-5; 9 positions agree with TRBD1. CDR1 SGHTA and CDR2 FQGNSA come from the germline V gene. V dropped 4 bases and J dropped 3; count of bases not matched to a gene: 4. The CDR3 spans 15 residues. The CDR3 is CASSWGTGNNQPQHF. The CDR3 region has the DNA TGTGCCAGCAGCTGGGGGACAGGGAACAATCAGCCCCAGCATTTT.

The chain is built from TRBV11-2 and TRBJ1-2; D might be TRBD1 (5 bases). Germline V gene lookup returns CDR1 SGHAT and CDR2 FQNNGV. The CDR3 sequence is 12 residues long. V lost 5 bases and J lost 8, with 12 bases in between. The CDR3 DNA follows: TGTGCCAGCAGCCTGCGGGACCGCGGCTACACCTTC. This sequence encodes CASSLRDRGYTF. The whole variable domain, remainder taken from reference TRBV11-2 and TRBJ1-2, is EAGVAQSPRYKIIEKRQSVAFWCNPISGHATLYWYQQILGQGPKLLIQFQNNGVVDDSQLPKDRFSAERLKGVDSTLKIQPAKLEDSAVYLCASSLRDRGYTFGSGTRLTVV.

This chain uses TRBV7-6 with TRBJ2-5; D not certain. The germline V and J ends were trimmed by 5 bases and 0 bases, with 10 bases remaining between them. The CDR3 spans 14 residues. The germline CDR1 and CDR2 sequences are SGHVS and FNYEAQ. The chain's CDR3 is CASSLPPYQETQYF. DNA for the CDR3: TGTGCCAGCAGCCTCCCCCCCTACCAAGAGACCCAGTACTTC. Drawing the rest from reference TRBV7-6 and TRBJ2-5, the complete variable domain is GAGVSQSPRYKVTKRGQDVALRCDPISGHVSLYWYRQALGQGPEFLTYFNYEAQQDKSGLPNDRFSAERPEGSISTLTIQRTEQRDSAMYRCASSLPPYQETQYFGPGTRLLVL.

The chain employs TRBV12-3 or TRBV12-4 and TRBJ2-3, with TRBD2 matching 13 bases. The V gene end was trimmed by 6 bases and the J gene end by 7 bases; junction bases not matched to a gene: 4. This CDR3 region has 14 residues. CDR3 amino acids: CASRTSGGLNTQYF. The DNA for the CDR3 is TGTGCCAGCAGGACTAGCGGGGGGTTAAATACGCAGTATTTT.

The chain couples TRBV7-3 to TRBJ2-5; the D call may be TRBD1 or TRBD2 (5 bases each). Deletions cut 4 bases from V and 4 bases from J, with 16 bases between. Germline V gives CDR1 SGHTA, CDR2 FQGTGA. The length of the CDR3 is 15 residues. CDR3 amino acids: CASSSGLFGAETQYF. Written as DNA, the CDR3 is TGTGCCAGCAGCTCCGGTCTCTTCGGGGCAGAGACCCAGTACTTC. Using reference TRBV7-3 and TRBJ2-5 for the parts outside the CDR3, the full variable domain is GAGVSQTPSNKVTEKGKYVELRCDPISGHTALYWYRQSLGQGPEFLIYFQGTGAADDSGLPNDRFFAVRPEGSVSTLKIQRTERGDSAVYLCASSSGLFGAETQYFGPGTRLLVL.

A few counts support this clonotype. For the CDR3, the DNA is TGTGCCAGCAGCCGCGAATCCAGGGTCTATGGCTACACCTTC. Protein sequence: CASSRESRVYGYTF. The V and J genes are TRBV12-3 or TRBV12-4 and TRBJ1-2; tentatively, D is TRBD1 (5 bases). V was shortened by 6 bases and J by 4 bases, with 15 bases between the two germline ends. CDR3 length: 14 residues.

The gene calls are TRBV6-2 or TRBV6-3 and TRBJ2-7; possibly TRBD2 for D (6 bases). Looked up from germline, CDR1 is MNHEY and CDR2 is SVGEGT. Trimming removed 2 bases at V and 3 bases at J, with 14 bases between. The CDR3 contains 15 residues. The CDR3 protein is CASSYLGGKGYEQYV. The DNA of the CDR3 is TGTGCCAGCAGTTACCTCGGGGGAAAGGGCTACGAGCAGTACGTC.

This clonotype turned up a few times. The chain recombines TRBV10-3 with TRBJ1-3; 7 nucleotides line up with TRBD1. Germline CDR1 reads ENHRY; CDR2 reads SYGVKD. V was clipped by 6 bases and J by 0 bases; unmatched bases: 2. The CDR3 spans 14 residues. The CDR3 DNA reads TGTGCCATCAGGGGGACAGACTCTGGAAACACCATATATTTT. It is translated as CAIRGTDSGNTIYF.

This clonotype was detected many times. V and J are TRBV18 and TRBJ2-7, with TRBD1 as a possible D gene (6 bases). Germline assignment: CDR1 KGHSH and CDR2 LQKENI. V gave up 5 bases and J gave up 2 bases, with 10 bases separating them. The CDR3 spans 13 residues. The CDR3 region is CASSTGKPYEQYV. The CDR3 DNA sequence: TGTGCCAGCTCAACAGGGAAACCCTACGAGCAGTACGTC.

This clonotype was seen more than once but under ten times. This rearrangement joins TRBV9 to TRBJ1-1; D is undetermined. The length of the CDR3 is 14 residues. Trimming shortened V by 0 bases and J by 5 bases, and 11 bases separated the two germline ends. Germline assignment: CDR1 SGDLS and CDR2 YYNGEE. The CDR3 DNA sequence: TGTGCCAGCAGCGTAGCCCAGGCGAGTACTGAAGCTTTCTTT. Its translation: CASSVAQASTEAFF.

There are a few counts of this clonotype. The rearrangement joins TRBV24-1 to TRBJ1-1; tentatively, D is TRBD1 (5 bases). Trimming left V 1 base short and J 0 bases short, with 14 bases between. Germline V gene lookup returns CDR1 KGHDR and CDR2 SFDVKD. There are 17 residues in the CDR3. CDR3 coding DNA: TGTGCCACCAGTGATTTTGTTCGGGGGTTCTTGAACACTGAAGCTTTCTTT. Translation: CATSDFVRGFLNTEAFF.

This clonotype has a count of ten or more. J is TRBJ1-3 and V is TRBV7-9; D is ambiguous. V was pared by 5 bases and J by 2 bases, with 10 bases between. The germline CDR1 and CDR2 sequences are SEHNR and FQNEAQ (reference sequence). This CDR3 spans 14 amino acids. This CDR3 reads CASSVTAPGNTIYF. The CDR3 DNA follows: TGTGCCAGCAGCGTTACAGCCCCTGGAAACACCATATATTTT.